This T cell receptor beta chain was captured in a study of post-analysis software for immune sequencing data. The overall study: As for disease course, relapsing-remitting, secondary progressive and progressive-relapsing multiple sclerosis were all included. The study, taken as a whole, reports: Among several TRBV segments more frequent in patients than controls were TRBV5-6, TRBV5-1 and TRBV20-1.

Germline lookup yields CDR1 LNHNV and CDR2 YYDKDF (reference sequence). The germline V and J ends were trimmed by 2 bases and 1 base, with 8 bases remaining between them. The CDR3 totals 14 residues. On this clonotype: The antigen is unknown.

TCR beta cDNA libraries had unique molecular identifiers. TCRdb ran MiXCR on the PCR reads and lists one entry per CDR3 protein. Here the sample spans about 460,000 distinct CDR3 sequences, over 35% being singletons. The sample taken for sequencing was blood. J is TRBJ2-5 and V is TRBV15; tentatively, D is TRBD1 (5 bases). The receptor's source is a girl aged 10-17 years with multiple sclerosis. CDR3 region: CATSRTGLQETQYF. The CDR3 region has the DNA TGTGCCACCAGCAGAACAGGTCTCCAAGAGACCCAGTACTTC.